The sample holds many counts of the clone carrying this T cell receptor beta chain. Germline CDR1 MNHNS, CDR2 SASEGT. V gave up 11 bases and J gave up 6 bases, with 19 bases separating them. This CDR3 has 14 amino acids. Unique molecular identifiers were incorporated during preparation of the TCRbeta library. TCRdb fed the PCR reads into MiXCR, producing one record per CDR3 protein. The table records about 610,000 distinct CDR3 sequences, roughly 10% of them present only once. The data belong to a study of T-cell reconstitution after alpha-beta-depleted transplantation in children. The receptor comes from a human donor who donated a stem cell graft to a child with acute myeloid leukemia. The V gene is TRBV6-1, the J gene TRBJ1-4, with D perhaps matching TRBD1 (6 bases). The sequencing here drew on PBMCs from the stem cell graft donor, taken from the stem cell graft. The CDR3 sequence: CASALWQGHEKLFF. The CDR3 DNA reads as TGTGCCTCCGCCCTTTGGCAGGGGCATGAAAAACTGTTTTTT.